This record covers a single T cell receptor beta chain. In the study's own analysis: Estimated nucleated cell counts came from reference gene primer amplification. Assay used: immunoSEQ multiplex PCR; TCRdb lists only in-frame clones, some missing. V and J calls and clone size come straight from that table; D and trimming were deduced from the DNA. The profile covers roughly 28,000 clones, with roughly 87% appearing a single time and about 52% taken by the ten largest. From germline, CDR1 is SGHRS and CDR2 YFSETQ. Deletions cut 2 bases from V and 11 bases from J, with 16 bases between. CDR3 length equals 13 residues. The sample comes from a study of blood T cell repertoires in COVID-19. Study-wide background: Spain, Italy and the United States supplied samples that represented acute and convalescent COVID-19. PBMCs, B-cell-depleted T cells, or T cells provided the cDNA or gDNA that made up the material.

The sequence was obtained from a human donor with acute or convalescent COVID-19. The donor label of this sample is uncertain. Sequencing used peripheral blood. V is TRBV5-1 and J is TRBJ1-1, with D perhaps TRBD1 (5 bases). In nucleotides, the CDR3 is TGCGCCAGCAGCTTTACGGACACCTCGGAGGCTTTCTTT. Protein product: CASSFTDTSEAFF.